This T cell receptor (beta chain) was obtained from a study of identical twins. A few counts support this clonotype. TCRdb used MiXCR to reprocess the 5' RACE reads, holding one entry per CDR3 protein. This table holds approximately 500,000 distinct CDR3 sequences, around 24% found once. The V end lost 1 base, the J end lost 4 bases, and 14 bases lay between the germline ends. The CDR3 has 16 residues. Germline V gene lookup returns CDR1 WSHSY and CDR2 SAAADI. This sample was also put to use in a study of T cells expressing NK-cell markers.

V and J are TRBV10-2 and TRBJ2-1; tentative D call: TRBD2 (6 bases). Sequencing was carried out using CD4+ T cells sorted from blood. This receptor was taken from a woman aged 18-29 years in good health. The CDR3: CASSELEGGLYNEQFF. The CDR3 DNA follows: TGCGCCAGCAGTGAGTTGGAGGGCGGCCTATACAATGAGCAGTTCTTC.